This entry features one T cell receptor beta chain sequence. The method was immunoSEQ multiplex PCR; TCRdb's version includes in-frame clones alone and lacks a portion of them. The data contain over a thousand clones, roughly 20% of them singletons. This sample was included in a study of T cells in localized non-small cell lung cancer. Trimming took off 0 bases at V and 8 bases at J, with 17 bases between the two ends. Germline loops: CDR1 GTSNPN, CDR2 SVGIG (reference sequence). The CDR3 has 15 amino acids. The receptor was derived from a man aged 40 to 69 with stage II lung adenocarcinoma. This sequence joins TRBV30 and TRBJ2-1; D not resolved. The material sequenced was normal lung tissue next to the tumor, taken before any cancer treatment. The CDR3 protein is CAWSVAQVNFDEQFF. CDR3 DNA sequence: TGTGCCTGGAGTGTAGCGCAGGTAAATTTCGATGAGCAGTTCTTC. The variable domain in full, completed from reference TRBV30 and TRBJ2-1, reads SQTIHQWPATLVQPVGSPLSLECTVEGTSNPNLYWYRQAAGRGLQLLFYSVGIGQISSEVPQNLSASRPQDRQFILSSKKLLLSDSGFYLCAWSVAQVNFDEQFFGPGTRLTVL.